Below, 5 T cell receptor beta chains from the same sample are listed, as sequenced in a study of T cell clonotyping in hematopoietic cell transplantation. Assay: immunoSEQ multiplex PCR; the TCRdb copy retains only in-frame clones and omits some. The sample carries about 27,000 clones, roughly 95% recorded once. Material for sequencing was peripheral blood mononuclear cells. These receptors were collected from a man aged 45 to 65 in good health. Some clones in this sample may be carry-over from other donors' samples.

V and J are TRBV7-2 and TRBJ1-5; D may be TRBD1 (6 bases). CDR1 is SGHTA, CDR2 FQGNSA, per germline. The CDR3 extends over 14 amino acids. Trimming pared 9 bases from V and 0 bases from J, leaving 12 bases between. The DNA for the CDR3 is TGTGCCAGTGAGGGGGGAAATAGCAATCAGCCCCAGCATTTT. This codes for CASEGGNSNQPQHF.

J is TRBJ2-5 and V is TRBV7-2; no firm D call. CDR1 is SGHTA and CDR2 is FQGNSA in the germline V gene. The CDR3 runs to 11 residues. The V and J ends lost 5 bases and 5 bases respectively, with 6 bases between them. This CDR3 reads CASSLQETQYF. The CDR3 coding sequence is TGTGCCAGCAGCCTACAGGAGACCCAGTACTTC.

This chain uses TRBV29-1 with TRBJ1-1; D uncertain. V was clipped by 6 bases and J by 1 base, with 12 bases between them. CDR1 is SQVTM and CDR2 is ANQGSEA in the germline V gene. The CDR3 spans 13 residues. CDR3 protein: CSVKTIPNTEAFF. The CDR3 DNA is TGCAGCGTCAAGACAATACCGAACACTGAAGCTTTCTTT.

The J gene is TRBJ2-1, the V gene TRBV6-5; the D gene could be TRBD1 or TRBD2 (5 bases each). CDR1 is MNHEY and CDR2 is SVGAGI in the germline V gene. This CDR3 is 15 amino acids long. Trimming removed 6 bases at V and 0 bases at J, with 12 bases between. Written as DNA, the CDR3 is TGTGCCAGCAGCCCACCGGGACGCTCCTACAATGAGCAGTTCTTC. It encodes CASSPPGRSYNEQFF.

This chain joins TRBV5-1 and TRBJ2-1; a possible D gene is TRBD1 (6 bases). The V gene's germline CDR1 is SGHRS and CDR2 YFSETQ. CDR3 length: 14 residues. Trimming shortened V by 7 bases and J by 1 base, and 12 bases separated the two germline ends. CDR3: CASRPDSSYNEQFF. The CDR3 nucleotides are TGCGCCAGCCGGCCGGACAGTTCCTACAATGAGCAGTTCTTC.